The sequence of this T cell receptor (beta chain) was determined in a study of T-cell memory formation after mild COVID-19. For the study at large: The two donors had largely donor-specific TCR clusters.

In this sample, this clonotype turned up a few times. Using its own MiXCR run on the 5' RACE reads, TCRdb lists one record per CDR3 protein. Among about 200,000 distinct CDR3 sequences listed, over 9.5% were seen once. V gave up 6 bases and J gave up 6 bases, with 8 bases separating them. This CDR3 comprises 12 residues. Germline assignment: CDR1 MNHEY and CDR2 SVGEGT. V and J are TRBV6-2 or TRBV6-3 and TRBJ2-2; D could derive from TRBD1 or TRBD2 (5 bases each). Specimen: PBMCs or a T cell subset sorted from them (not recorded which). The source of this sequence is a man between 18 and 35 years old who had mild COVID-19 (a few samples of this study predate the infection). Cell type and time point are not known. DNA of the CDR3: TGTGCCAGCAGCCGGGACGCCGGGGAGCTGTTTTTT. This gives the protein CASSRDAGELFF.